The rows below give T cell receptor beta chains drawn from one sample of a study of radiation and T cells in renal cell carcinoma. TCRdb's table, derived via immunoSEQ multiplex PCR, lists solely in-frame clones and lacks some. The sample yields 150,000 to 200,000 clones, about 88% seen once. The material was blood, obtained from a patient whose treatment included radiotherapy and nephrectomy. These receptors were collected from a woman between 50 and 59 years old with renal cell carcinoma. CDR3s include the opening cysteine and the closing phenylalanine or tryptophan. A D gene is named only where the DNA matches it firmly. Only some rows state a clone size, as once, few, many or a class for expanded clones.

v_gene: TRBV5-4; d_gene: NA; j_gene: TRBJ1-2; abundance: once; CDR3aa: CASSLRGTYGYTF; CDR3nt: TGTGCCAGCAGTCTTAGGGGAACTTATGGCTACACCTTC
v_gene: TRBV19; d_gene: NA; j_gene: TRBJ2-5; abundance: NA; CDR3aa: CASSINLKETQYF; CDR3nt: TGTGCCAGTAGTATCAACTTAAAAGAGACCCAGTACTTC
v_gene: TRBV19; d_gene: NA; j_gene: TRBJ1-2; abundance: NA; CDR3aa: CASSTLPGVTYGYTF; CDR3nt: TGTGCCAGTAGTACACTGCCGGGGGTCACCTATGGCTACACCTTC
v_gene: TRBV19; d_gene: NA; j_gene: TRBJ2-7; abundance: NA; CDR3aa: CASSMTLTPYEQYF; CDR3nt: TGTGCCAGTAGCATGACACTTACACCCTACGAGCAGTACTTC
v_gene: TRBV6-5; d_gene: NA; j_gene: TRBJ1-4; abundance: NA; CDR3aa: CASSYSLGTNEKLFF; CDR3nt: TGTGCCAGCAGTTACTCTCTGGGAACTAATGAAAAACTGTTTTTT
v_gene: TRBV19; d_gene: NA; j_gene: TRBJ2-7; abundance: NA; CDR3aa: CASSIDRDFGAGYEQYF; CDR3nt: TGTGCCAGTAGTATAGATCGTGACTTTGGAGCGGGCTACGAGCAGTACTTC
v_gene: TRBV2; d_gene: TRBD1; j_gene: TRBJ1-4; abundance: NA; CDR3aa: CASSAWTGNEKLFF; CDR3nt: TGTGCCAGCAGTGCCTGGACAGGGAATGAAAAACTGTTTTTT
v_gene: TRBV5-1; d_gene: TRBD1; j_gene: TRBJ1-6; abundance: NA; CDR3aa: CASSSLGTGSSPLHF; CDR3nt: TGCGCCAGCAGCTCCTTAGGGACAGGGAGTTCACCCCTCCACTTT
v_gene: TRBV5-5; d_gene: NA; j_gene: TRBJ2-5; abundance: once; CDR3aa: CASSLRPLLYNQETQYF; CDR3nt: TGTGCCAGCAGCTTGAGACCCCTGCTTTACAACCAAGAGACCCAGTACTTC
v_gene: TRBV11-3; d_gene: NA; j_gene: TRBJ2-2; abundance: NA; CDR3aa: CASSLGGVGELFF; CDR3nt: TGTGCCAGCAGCTTAGGGGGGGTCGGGGAGCTGTTTTTT
v_gene: TRBV29-1; d_gene: NA; j_gene: TRBJ2-3; abundance: NA; CDR3aa: CSVDGGTTDTQYF; CDR3nt: TGCAGCGTTGATGGGGGCACCACAGATACGCAGTATTTT
v_gene: TRBV7-3; d_gene: NA; j_gene: TRBJ2-2; abundance: NA; CDR3aa: CASSLGVGELFF; CDR3nt: TGTGCCAGCAGCCTCGGCGTCGGGGAGCTGTTTTTT
v_gene: TRBV14; d_gene: TRBD1; j_gene: TRBJ2-7; abundance: NA; CDR3aa: CASRFGTGGSEQYF; CDR3nt: TGTGCCAGCAGGTTCGGGACAGGGGGTAGTGAGCAGTACTTC
v_gene: TRBV4-3; d_gene: TRBD2; j_gene: TRBJ2-5; abundance: NA; CDR3aa: CASSRTTSVLETQYF; CDR3nt: TGCGCCAGCAGCCGAACGACTAGCGTCTTAGAGACCCAGTACTTC
v_gene: TRBV19; d_gene: NA; j_gene: TRBJ2-3; abundance: NA; CDR3aa: CASGTMGTDTQYF; CDR3nt: TGTGCCAGCGGGACCATGGGCACAGATACGCAGTATTTT
v_gene: TRBV4-1; d_gene: NA; j_gene: TRBJ2-7; abundance: NA; CDR3aa: CASSQDTGNSYEQYF; CDR3nt: TGCGCCAGCAGCCAAGATACAGGTAACTCCTACGAGCAGTACTTC
v_gene: TRBV14; d_gene: NA; j_gene: TRBJ1-2; abundance: once; CDR3aa: CASSLDTLNGYTF; CDR3nt: TGTGCCAGCAGCCTAGATACTCTTAATGGCTACACCTTC
v_gene: TRBV10-3; d_gene: NA; j_gene: TRBJ1-2; abundance: NA; CDR3aa: CAISQDRSNYGYTF; CDR3nt: TGTGCCATCAGCCAAGACAGATCTAACTATGGCTACACCTTC
v_gene: TRBV4-3; d_gene: NA; j_gene: TRBJ2-5; abundance: NA; CDR3aa: CASSQDGRQHQETQYF; CDR3nt: TGCGCCAGCAGCCAAGATGGCAGACAGCACCAAGAGACCCAGTACTTC
v_gene: TRBV5-1; d_gene: TRBD1; j_gene: TRBJ1-2; abundance: NA; CDR3aa: CASSLGRGQGYGYTF; CDR3nt: TGCGCCAGCAGCTTGGGCCGAGGACAGGGGTATGGCTACACCTTC
v_gene: TRBV9; d_gene: NA; j_gene: TRBJ1-4; abundance: NA; CDR3aa: CASSVDGRSGEKLFF; CDR3nt: TGTGCCAGCAGCGTAGACGGCAGGTCGGGGGAAAAACTGTTTTTT
v_gene: TRBV5-6; d_gene: NA; j_gene: TRBJ2-5; abundance: NA; CDR3aa: CASSSEGTGYGETQYF; CDR3nt: TGTGCCAGCAGCTCGGAGGGAACGGGGTACGGGGAGACCCAGTACTTC
v_gene: TRBV19; d_gene: NA; j_gene: TRBJ2-7; abundance: NA; CDR3aa: CASSVSPDGPYEQYF; CDR3nt: TGTGCCAGTAGTGTGAGTCCGGACGGCCCCTACGAGCAGTACTTC
v_gene: TRBV6-5; d_gene: NA; j_gene: TRBJ1-2; abundance: NA; CDR3aa: CASSELQGNLGYTF; CDR3nt: TGTGCCAGCAGTGAATTACAGGGTAACCTAGGCTACACCTTC
v_gene: TRBV7-9; d_gene: TRBD2; j_gene: TRBJ2-1; abundance: NA; CDR3aa: CASSPTSGGAGEQFF; CDR3nt: TGTGCCAGCAGCCCGACTAGCGGGGGGGCCGGGGAGCAGTTCTTC
v_gene: TRBV6-5; d_gene: NA; j_gene: TRBJ2-5; abundance: NA; CDR3aa: CASSYAGPTQETQYF; CDR3nt: TGTGCCAGCAGTTACGCGGGGCCAACTCAAGAGACCCAGTACTTC
v_gene: TRBV30; d_gene: NA; j_gene: TRBJ1-1; abundance: few; CDR3aa: CAWSLGYRTEAFF; CDR3nt: TGTGCCTGGAGTCTAGGTTACAGGACTGAAGCTTTCTTT
v_gene: TRBV19; d_gene: NA; j_gene: TRBJ2-5; abundance: NA; CDR3aa: CASSILVRGSQETQYF; CDR3nt: TGTGCCAGTAGTATATTGGTCAGGGGCTCACAAGAGACCCAGTACTTC
v_gene: TRBV2; d_gene: TRBD2; j_gene: TRBJ2-7; abundance: NA; CDR3aa: CASSALAAYEQYF; CDR3nt: TGTGCCAGCAGTGCCCTAGCGGCCTACGAGCAGTACTTC
v_gene: TRBV7-2; d_gene: TRBD1; j_gene: TRBJ1-1; abundance: NA; CDR3aa: CASSSTGVGTEAFF; CDR3nt: TGTGCCAGCAGCTCGACAGGGGTCGGCACTGAAGCTTTCTTT
v_gene: TRBV7-6; d_gene: TRBD1; j_gene: TRBJ1-1; abundance: NA; CDR3aa: CASSFMTGHMNTEAFF; CDR3nt: TGTGCCAGCAGCTTTATGACAGGGCATATGAACACTGAAGCTTTCTTT
v_gene: TRBV4-1; d_gene: NA; j_gene: TRBJ1-6; abundance: NA; CDR3aa: CASSHPGENSPLHF; CDR3nt: TGCGCCAGCAGCCATCCCGGCGAGAATTCACCCCTCCACTTT
v_gene: TRBV6-5; d_gene: NA; j_gene: TRBJ1-4; abundance: NA; CDR3aa: CASSSSQGNEKLFF; CDR3nt: TGTGCCAGCAGCTCCTCCCAGGGTAATGAAAAACTGTTTTTT
v_gene: TRBV9; d_gene: NA; j_gene: TRBJ2-7; abundance: NA; CDR3aa: CASSVGPQGSYEQYF; CDR3nt: TGTGCCAGCAGCGTCGGGCCGCAGGGGTCCTACGAGCAGTACTTC
v_gene: TRBV18; d_gene: NA; j_gene: TRBJ2-4; abundance: NA; CDR3aa: CASSPPLRDKNIQYF; CDR3nt: TGTGCCAGCTCACCACCCCTGAGGGACAAAAACATTCAGTACTTC
v_gene: TRBV5-1; d_gene: NA; j_gene: TRBJ2-7; abundance: NA; CDR3aa: CASRPQWERAYEQYF; CDR3nt: TGCGCCAGCAGACCCCAATGGGAAAGGGCCTACGAGCAGTACTTC
v_gene: TRBV25-1; d_gene: NA; j_gene: TRBJ2-5; abundance: NA; CDR3aa: CASSELNWGETQYF; CDR3nt: TGTGCCAGCAGTGAATTAAACTGGGGAGAGACCCAGTACTTC
v_gene: TRBV14; d_gene: TRBD1; j_gene: TRBJ2-7; abundance: NA; CDR3aa: CASSPRTGVYEQYF; CDR3nt: TGTGCCAGCAGCCCCCGGACAGGGGTGTACGAGCAGTACTTC
v_gene: TRBV5-1; d_gene: NA; j_gene: TRBJ2-3; abundance: NA; CDR3aa: CASSPGLAQSTDTQYF; CDR3nt: TGCGCCAGCAGCCCGGGGCTAGCACAAAGCACAGATACGCAGTATTTT
v_gene: TRBV19; d_gene: TRBD1; j_gene: TRBJ1-6; abundance: NA; CDR3aa: CASSGTGGNSPLHF; CDR3nt: TGTGCCAGTTCCGGGACAGGGGGGAATTCACCCCTCCACTTT